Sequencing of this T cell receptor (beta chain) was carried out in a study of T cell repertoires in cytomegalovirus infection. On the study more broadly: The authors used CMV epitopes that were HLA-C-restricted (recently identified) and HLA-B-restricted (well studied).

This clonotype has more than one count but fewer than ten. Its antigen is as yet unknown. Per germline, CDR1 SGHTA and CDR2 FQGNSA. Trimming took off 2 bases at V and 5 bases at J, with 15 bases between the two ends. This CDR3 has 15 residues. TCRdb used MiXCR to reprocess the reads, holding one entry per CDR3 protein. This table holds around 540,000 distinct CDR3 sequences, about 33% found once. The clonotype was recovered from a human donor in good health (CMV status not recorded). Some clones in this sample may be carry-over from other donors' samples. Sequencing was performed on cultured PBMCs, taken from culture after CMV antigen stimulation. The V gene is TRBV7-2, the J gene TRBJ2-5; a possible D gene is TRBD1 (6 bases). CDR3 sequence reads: CASSLTGRGGETQYF. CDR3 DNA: TGTGCCAGCAGCTTAACGGGCAGGGGTGGGGAGACCCAGTACTTC. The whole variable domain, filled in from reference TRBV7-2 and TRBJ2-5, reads GAGVSQSPSNKVTEKGKDVELRCDPISGHTALYWYRQSLGQGLEFLIYFQGNSAPDKSGLPSDRFSAERTGGSVSTLTIQRTQQEDSAVYLCASSLTGRGGETQYFGPGTRLLVL.